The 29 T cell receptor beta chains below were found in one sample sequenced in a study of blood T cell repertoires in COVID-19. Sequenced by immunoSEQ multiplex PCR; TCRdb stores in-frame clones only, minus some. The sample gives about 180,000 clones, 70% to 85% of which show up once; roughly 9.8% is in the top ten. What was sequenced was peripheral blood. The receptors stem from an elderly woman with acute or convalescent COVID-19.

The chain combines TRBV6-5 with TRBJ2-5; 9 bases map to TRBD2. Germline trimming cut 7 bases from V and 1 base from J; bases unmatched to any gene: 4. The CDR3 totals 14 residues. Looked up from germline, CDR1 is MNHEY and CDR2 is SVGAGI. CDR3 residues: CASILAGLQETQYF. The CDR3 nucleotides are TGTGCCAGCATCCTAGCGGGACTCCAAGAGACCCAGTACTTC.

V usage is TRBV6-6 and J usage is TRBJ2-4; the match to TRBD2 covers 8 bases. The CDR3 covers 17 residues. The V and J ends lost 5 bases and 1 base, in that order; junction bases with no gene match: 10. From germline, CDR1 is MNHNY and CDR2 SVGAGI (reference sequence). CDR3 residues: CASSPLGSGSAKNIQYF. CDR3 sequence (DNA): TGTGCCAGCAGTCCCTTAGGAAGCGGGAGTGCCAAAAACATTCAGTACTTC.

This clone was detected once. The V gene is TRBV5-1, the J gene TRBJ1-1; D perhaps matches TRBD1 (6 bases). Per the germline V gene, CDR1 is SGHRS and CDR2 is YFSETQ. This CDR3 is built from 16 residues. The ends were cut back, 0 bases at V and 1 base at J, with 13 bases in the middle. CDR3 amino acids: CASSLGAGAKNTEAFF. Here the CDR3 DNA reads TGCGCCAGCAGCTTGGGGGCAGGGGCGAAGAACACTGAAGCTTTCTTT.

This CDR3 is CASSITGGLNTEAFF. CDR3 coding DNA: TGTGCCAGTAGTATTACAGGGGGATTGAACACTGAAGCTTTCTTT. This chain connects TRBV19 to TRBJ1-1, with TRBD1 matching 8 bases. CDR3 length: 15 amino acids. Losses at the gene ends were 3 bases for V and 0 bases for J; bases not matched to a gene: 3. The V gene's germline CDR1 is LNHDA and CDR2 SQIVND (reference sequence).

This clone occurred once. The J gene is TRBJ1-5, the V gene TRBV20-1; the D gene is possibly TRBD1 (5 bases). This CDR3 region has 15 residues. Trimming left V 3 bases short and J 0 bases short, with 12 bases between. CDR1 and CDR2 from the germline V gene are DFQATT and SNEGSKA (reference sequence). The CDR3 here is CSASGAADSNQPQHF. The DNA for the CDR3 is TGCAGTGCTAGTGGGGCAGCTGATAGCAATCAGCCCCAGCATTTT.

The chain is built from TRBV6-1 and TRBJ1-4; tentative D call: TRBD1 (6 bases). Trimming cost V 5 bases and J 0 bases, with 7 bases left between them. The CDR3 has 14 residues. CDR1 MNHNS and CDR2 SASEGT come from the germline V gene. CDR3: CASSWTATNEKLFF. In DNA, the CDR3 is TGTGCCAGCAGTTGGACAGCAACTAATGAAAAACTGTTTTTT.

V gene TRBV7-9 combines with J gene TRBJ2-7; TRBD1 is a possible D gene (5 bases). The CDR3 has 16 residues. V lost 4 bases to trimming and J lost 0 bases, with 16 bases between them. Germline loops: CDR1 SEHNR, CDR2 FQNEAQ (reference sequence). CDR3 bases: TGTGCCAGCAGCTCACCTGGTGGGCAGGGCTCCTACGAGCAGTACTTC. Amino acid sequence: CASSSPGGQGSYEQYF.

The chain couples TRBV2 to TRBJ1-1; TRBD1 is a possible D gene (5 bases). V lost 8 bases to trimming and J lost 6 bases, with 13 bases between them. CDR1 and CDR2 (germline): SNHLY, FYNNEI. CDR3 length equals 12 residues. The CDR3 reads CASSTGGSEAFF. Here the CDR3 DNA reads TGTGCCAGCTCTACGGGGGGATCTGAAGCTTTCTTT.

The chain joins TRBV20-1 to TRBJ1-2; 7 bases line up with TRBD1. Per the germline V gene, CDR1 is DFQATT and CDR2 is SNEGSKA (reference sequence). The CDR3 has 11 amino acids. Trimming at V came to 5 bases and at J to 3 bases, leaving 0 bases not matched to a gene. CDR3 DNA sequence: TGCAGTGCTGGGACAGACTATGGCTACACCTTC. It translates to CSAGTDYGYTF.

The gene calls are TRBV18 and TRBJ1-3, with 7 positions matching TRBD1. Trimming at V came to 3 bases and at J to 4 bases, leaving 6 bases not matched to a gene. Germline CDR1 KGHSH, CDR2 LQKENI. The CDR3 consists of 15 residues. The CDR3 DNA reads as TGTGCCAGCTCACCGGTAGGGACAGAAGGAAACACCATATATTTT. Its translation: CASSPVGTEGNTIYF.

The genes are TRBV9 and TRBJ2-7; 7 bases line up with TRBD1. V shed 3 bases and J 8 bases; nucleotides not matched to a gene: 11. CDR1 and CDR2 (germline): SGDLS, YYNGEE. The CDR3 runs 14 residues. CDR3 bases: TGTGCCAGCAGCGGTTCTTCAGGGGGATCCCAGCAGTACTTC. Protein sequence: CASSGSSGGSQQYF.

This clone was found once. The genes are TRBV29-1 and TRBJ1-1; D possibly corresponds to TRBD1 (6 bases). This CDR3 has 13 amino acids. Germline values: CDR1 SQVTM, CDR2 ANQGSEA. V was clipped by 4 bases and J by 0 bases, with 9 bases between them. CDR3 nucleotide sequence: TGCAGCGTTGTAAGGGGGATGAACACTGAAGCTTTCTTT. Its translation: CSVVRGMNTEAFF.

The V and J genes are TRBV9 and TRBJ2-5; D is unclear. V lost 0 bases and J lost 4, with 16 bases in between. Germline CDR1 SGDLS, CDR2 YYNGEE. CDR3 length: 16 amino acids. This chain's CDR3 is CASSVDLWALGETQYF. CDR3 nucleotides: TGTGCCAGCAGCGTAGACTTATGGGCCCTCGGAGAGACCCAGTACTTC.

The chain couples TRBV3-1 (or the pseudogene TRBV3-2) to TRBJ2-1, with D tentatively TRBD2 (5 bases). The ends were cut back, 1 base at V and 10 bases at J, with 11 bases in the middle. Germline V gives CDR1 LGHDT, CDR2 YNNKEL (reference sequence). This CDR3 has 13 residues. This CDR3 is CASSQVGRMEQFF. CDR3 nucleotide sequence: TGTGCCAGCAGCCAAGTTGGGAGAATGGAGCAGTTCTTC.

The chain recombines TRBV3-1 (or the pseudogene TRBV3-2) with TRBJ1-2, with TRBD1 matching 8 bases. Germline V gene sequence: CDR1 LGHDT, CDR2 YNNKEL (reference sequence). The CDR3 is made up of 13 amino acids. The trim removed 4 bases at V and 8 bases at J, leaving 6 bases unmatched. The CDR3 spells CASSLTDRVGYTF. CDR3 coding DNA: TGTGCCAGCAGCCTCACGGACAGGGTGGGCTACACCTTC.

DNA for the CDR3: TGTGCCAGCAGCCCCCGGACAAACGGCGGGGAGCTGTTTTTT. It encodes CASSPRTNGGELFF. The chain links TRBV2 to TRBJ2-2, with D perhaps matching TRBD1 (5 bases). Germline assignment: CDR1 SNHLY and CDR2 FYNNEI. The CDR3 totals 14 residues. Trimming pared 6 bases from V and 7 bases from J, leaving 15 bases between.

The CDR3 region is CASSPQGYYGYTF. CDR3 nucleotides: TGTGCCAGCTCACCCCAGGGTTACTATGGCTACACCTTC. The chain joins TRBV18 to TRBJ1-2; D is perhaps TRBD1 (5 bases). Looked up from germline, CDR1 is KGHSH and CDR2 is LQKENI. V was pared by 3 bases and J by 3 bases, with 8 bases between. The CDR3 has 13 amino acids.

This CDR3 is CASSLGGGTEAFF. CDR3 DNA sequence: TGTGCCAGCAGCTTGGGGGGCGGCACTGAAGCTTTCTTT. V gene TRBV5-6 combines with J gene TRBJ1-1, with a tentative D call TRBD1 (5 bases). Looked up from germline, CDR1 is SGHDT and CDR2 is YYEEEE. Trimming took 0 bases from V and 4 from J, leaving 7 bases between them. This CDR3 has 13 residues.

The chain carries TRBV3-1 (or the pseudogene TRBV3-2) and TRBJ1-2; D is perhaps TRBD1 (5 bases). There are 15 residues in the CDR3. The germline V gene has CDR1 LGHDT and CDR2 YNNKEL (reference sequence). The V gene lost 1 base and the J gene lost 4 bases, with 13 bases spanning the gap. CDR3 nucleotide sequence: TGTGCCAGCAGCCAAGTGGGGGGAAGTGGCTATGGCTACACCTTC. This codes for CASSQVGGSGYGYTF.

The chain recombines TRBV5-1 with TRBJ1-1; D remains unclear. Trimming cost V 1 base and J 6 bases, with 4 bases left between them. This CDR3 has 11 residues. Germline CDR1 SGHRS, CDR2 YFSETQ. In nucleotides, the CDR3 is TGCGCCAGCAGCTTGCGGTCTGAAGCTTTCTTT. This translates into CASSLRSEAFF.

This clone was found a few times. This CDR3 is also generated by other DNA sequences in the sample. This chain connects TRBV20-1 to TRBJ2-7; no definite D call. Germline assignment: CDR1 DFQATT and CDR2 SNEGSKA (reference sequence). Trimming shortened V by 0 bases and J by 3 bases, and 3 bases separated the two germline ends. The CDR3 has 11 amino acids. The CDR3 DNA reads TGCAGTGCTAGAGACAGCTACGAGCAGTACTTC. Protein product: CSARDSYEQYF.

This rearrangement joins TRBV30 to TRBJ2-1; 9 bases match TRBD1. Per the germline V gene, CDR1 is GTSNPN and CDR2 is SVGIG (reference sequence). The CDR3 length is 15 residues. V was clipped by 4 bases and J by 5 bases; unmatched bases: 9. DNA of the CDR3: TGTGCCTGGACCTTCCGGGACAGGGTGAACAATGAGCAGTTCTTC. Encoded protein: CAWTFRDRVNNEQFF.

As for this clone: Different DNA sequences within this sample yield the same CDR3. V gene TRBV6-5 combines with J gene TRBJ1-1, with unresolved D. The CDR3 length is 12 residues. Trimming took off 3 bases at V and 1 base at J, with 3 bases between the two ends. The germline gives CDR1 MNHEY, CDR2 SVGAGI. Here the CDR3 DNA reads TGTGCCAGCAGTTATAGGAACACTGAAGCTTTCTTT. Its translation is CASSYRNTEAFF.

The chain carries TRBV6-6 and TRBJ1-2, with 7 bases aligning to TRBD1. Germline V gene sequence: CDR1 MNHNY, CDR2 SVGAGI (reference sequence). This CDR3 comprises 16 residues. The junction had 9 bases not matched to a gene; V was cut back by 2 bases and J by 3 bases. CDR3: CASSYREGALDYGYTF. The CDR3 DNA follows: TGTGCCAGCAGTTACAGAGAGGGGGCGCTCGACTATGGCTACACCTTC.

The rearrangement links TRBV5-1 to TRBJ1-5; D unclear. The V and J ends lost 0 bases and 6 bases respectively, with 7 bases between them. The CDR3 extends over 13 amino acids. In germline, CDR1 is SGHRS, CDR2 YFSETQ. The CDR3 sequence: CASSLDESQPQHF. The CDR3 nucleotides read TGCGCCAGCAGCTTGGATGAGAGTCAGCCCCAGCATTTT.

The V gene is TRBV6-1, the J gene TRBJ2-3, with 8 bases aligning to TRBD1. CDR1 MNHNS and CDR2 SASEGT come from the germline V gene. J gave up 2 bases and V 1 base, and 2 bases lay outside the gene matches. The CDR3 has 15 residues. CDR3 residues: CASSEGTGHTDTQYF. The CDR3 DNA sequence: TGTGCCAGCAGTGAAGGGACAGGGCACACAGATACGCAGTATTTT.

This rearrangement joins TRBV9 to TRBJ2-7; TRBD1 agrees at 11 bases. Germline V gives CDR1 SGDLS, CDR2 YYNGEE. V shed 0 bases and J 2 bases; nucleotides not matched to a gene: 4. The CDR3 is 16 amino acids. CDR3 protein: CASSVAGQGGPYEQYF. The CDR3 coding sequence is TGTGCCAGCAGCGTAGCGGGACAGGGGGGCCCCTACGAGCAGTACTTC.

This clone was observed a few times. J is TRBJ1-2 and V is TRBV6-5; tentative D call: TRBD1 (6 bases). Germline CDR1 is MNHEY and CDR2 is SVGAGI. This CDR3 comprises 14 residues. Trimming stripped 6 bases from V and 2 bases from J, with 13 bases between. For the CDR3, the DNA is TGTGCCAGCAGCCGGCGGACAGCGAACTATGGCTACACCTTC. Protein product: CASSRRTANYGYTF.

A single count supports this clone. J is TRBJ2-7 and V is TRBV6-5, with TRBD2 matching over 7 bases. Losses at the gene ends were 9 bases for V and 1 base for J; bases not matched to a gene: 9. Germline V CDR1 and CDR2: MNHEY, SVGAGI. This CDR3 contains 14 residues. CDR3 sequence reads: CASLGEGPSYEQYF. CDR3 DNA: TGTGCCAGTCTCGGGGAGGGGCCATCCTACGAGCAGTACTTC.